One and the same sample provided the 28 T cell receptor beta chains below, sequenced in a study of blood T cell repertoires in COVID-19. Clones were sequenced by immunoSEQ multiplex PCR, and TCRdb holds only the in-frame ones, with some missing. The sample contains 55,000 to 65,000 clones, about 88% of which appear only once. The material sequenced was peripheral blood. All receptors derive from a woman aged 60-75 years with COVID-19, enrolled during active disease.

The chain couples TRBV7-9 to TRBJ2-3; the match to TRBD1 covers 7 bases. Looked up from germline, CDR1 is SEHNR and CDR2 is FQNEAQ (reference sequence). J gave up 1 base and V 3 bases, and 10 bases lay outside the gene matches. CDR3 length equals 17 residues. The CDR3 region is CASSFPRVGQGTDTQYF. The CDR3 DNA reads as TGTGCCAGCAGCTTCCCGAGGGTCGGACAGGGCACAGATACGCAGTATTTT. Combining the CDR3 with reference TRBV7-9 and TRBJ2-3 gives the whole variable domain DTGVSQNPRHKITKRGQNVTFRCDPISEHNRLYWYRQTLGQGPEFLTYFQNEAQLEKSRLLSDRFSAERPKGSFSTLEIQRTEQGDSAMYLCASSFPRVGQGTDTQYFGPGTRLTVL.

The chain couples TRBV19 to TRBJ2-2; 7 bases line up with TRBD2. CDR1 is LNHDA, CDR2 SQIVND, per germline (reference sequence). The CDR3 runs 14 residues. V shed 4 bases, J shed 7 bases, and the junction held 6 bases outside the gene matches. Here the CDR3 DNA reads TGTGCCAGTAGTAGGACTGGCGGGGGCGGGGAGCTGTTTTTT. It codes for CASSRTGGGGELFF.

V usage is TRBV6-5 and J usage is TRBJ2-5, with D possibly being TRBD2 (5 bases). Per germline, CDR1 MNHEY and CDR2 SVGAGI. With 6 bases removed from V and 3 bases from J, the gap between germline ends came to 8 bases. This CDR3 is 12 amino acids long. The CDR3 nucleotides are TGTGCCAGCAGAGACTATAAAGAGACCCAGTACTTC. Protein: CASRDYKETQYF.

The V gene is TRBV19, the J gene TRBJ1-1, with TRBD1 matching 10 bases. With V trimmed by 7 bases and J by 6 bases, 8 bases remained unmatched. This CDR3 is built from 14 residues. Germline CDR1 is LNHDA and CDR2 is SQIVND (reference sequence). This chain's CDR3 is CASTKTGGVAEAFF. Written as DNA, the CDR3 is TGTGCCAGTACCAAGACAGGGGGCGTCGCTGAAGCTTTCTTT.

The J gene is TRBJ1-3, the V gene TRBV4-3; 8 nucleotides line up with TRBD1. Germline V gives CDR1 LGHNA, CDR2 YSLEER. CDR3 length: 15 residues. The V gene end was trimmed by 4 bases and the J gene end by 5 bases; junction bases not matched to a gene: 7. This CDR3 is CASSPDRGLRNTIYF. The CDR3 region has the DNA TGCGCCAGCAGCCCCGACAGGGGTCTTCGAAACACCATATATTTT.

The chain is built from TRBV18 and TRBJ2-1; possible D gene TRBD2, 5 bases. This CDR3 region has 13 residues. V was pared by 2 bases and J by 7 bases, with 9 bases between. Germline V lookup: CDR1 KGHSH, CDR2 LQKENI. The CDR3 DNA sequence: TGTGCCAGCTCACCAAGCCAGCGGAATGAGCAGTTCTTC. Translated, it gives CASSPSQRNEQFF. The full variable domain, its missing parts supplied by reference TRBV18 and TRBJ2-1, is NAGVMQNPRHLVRRRGQEARLRCSPMKGHSHVYWYRQLPEEGLKFMVYLQKENIIDESGMPKERFSAEFPKEGPSILRIQQVVRGDSAAYFCASSPSQRNEQFFGPGTRLTVL.

This clone was observed a single time. V usage is TRBV18 and J usage is TRBJ2-5; weak D call: TRBD2 (6 bases). CDR3 size: 13 residues. V shed 0 bases and J shed 4 bases, with 6 bases lying between them. Per the germline V gene, CDR1 is KGHSH and CDR2 is LQKENI. The CDR3 loop is CASSPPGGETQYF. CDR3 nucleotides: TGTGCCAGCTCACCACCGGGGGGAGAGACCCAGTACTTC.

This chain links TRBV10-2 with TRBJ1-6, with D unclear. Germline CDR1 reads WSHSY; CDR2 reads SAAADI. V lost 0 bases and J lost 10, with 10 bases in between. The CDR3 extends over 14 amino acids. This chain's CDR3 is CASSESRQDSPLHF. In DNA form, the CDR3 reads TGCGCCAGCAGTGAGTCGCGGCAAGACTCACCCCTCCACTTT.

The chain employs TRBV10-2 and TRBJ2-2, with D perhaps matching TRBD2 (5 bases). The V gene lost 7 bases and the J gene lost 6 bases, with 12 bases spanning the gap. This CDR3 spans 13 amino acids. The germline gives CDR1 WSHSY, CDR2 SAAADI. The CDR3 loop is CASNTVRAGELFF. The CDR3 nucleotides read TGCGCCAGCAACACAGTGAGGGCCGGGGAGCTGTTTTTT.

This clone has just a few counts. The rearrangement uses TRBV12-3 or TRBV12-4 and TRBJ2-2; D gene unclear. This CDR3 contains 13 residues. The V end was cut by 3 bases, the J end by 5 bases, with 7 bases between. CDR3 amino acids: CASSFVMTGELFF. CDR3 sequence (DNA): TGTGCCAGCAGTTTCGTTATGACCGGGGAGCTGTTTTTT.

The chain employs TRBV11-2 and TRBJ2-1; TRBD1 aligns across 9 bases. The germline gives CDR1 SGHAT, CDR2 FQNNGV. The CDR3 extends over 13 amino acids. V dropped 8 bases and J dropped 8; count of bases not matched to a gene: 7. CDR3 sequence reads: CASDRGGEDEQFF. The CDR3 DNA reads as TGTGCCAGCGACAGGGGGGGGGAGGATGAGCAGTTCTTC.

This clone has more than one count but fewer than ten. The chain carries TRBV27 and TRBJ2-1; the D gene is possibly TRBD1 (6 bases). The V gene lost 6 bases and the J gene lost 8 bases, with 17 bases spanning the gap. CDR3 length: 14 amino acids. CDR1 and CDR2 (germline): MNHEY, SMNVEV (reference sequence). DNA of the CDR3: TGTGCCAGCAGCCAACGACAGGAAGCGGATGAGCAGTTCTTC. This translates into CASSQRQEADEQFF.

The chain links TRBV6-5 to TRBJ2-5; TRBD1 matches at 9 bases. The V gene end was trimmed by 5 bases and the J gene end by 5 bases; junction bases not matched to a gene: 9. There are 15 residues in the CDR3. CDR1 is MNHEY, CDR2 SVGAGI, per germline. The CDR3 DNA reads as TGTGCCAGCAGTATTACGGGACAGGGAGGGGAGACCCAGTACTTC. This gives the protein CASSITGQGGETQYF.

The CDR3 loop is CASSQEPWTGPSNQPQHF. In nucleotides, the CDR3 is TGTGCCAGCAGCCAAGAACCCTGGACAGGGCCAAGCAATCAGCCCCAGCATTTT. This sequence joins TRBV4-2 and TRBJ1-5; 8 bases are a match to TRBD1. CDR1 is LGHNA, CDR2 YNFKEQ, per germline. Trimming at V came to 0 bases and at J to 1 base, leaving 8 bases not matched to a gene. The CDR3 runs 18 residues.

The chain links TRBV7-8 to TRBJ2-2; D possibly corresponds to TRBD2 (6 bases). Trimming took off 1 base at V and 8 bases at J, with 14 bases between the two ends. CDR1 SGHVS and CDR2 FQNEAQ come from the germline V gene. The CDR3 extends over 15 amino acids. CDR3 in amino acids: CASSLGMGGTGELFF. Here the CDR3 DNA reads TGTGCCAGCAGCTTAGGGATGGGGGGTACAGGGGAGCTGTTTTTT.

This chain uses TRBV7-9 with TRBJ1-2, with 10 nucleotides matching TRBD1. The CDR3 sequence is 15 residues long. CDR1 and CDR2 (germline): SEHNR, FQNEAQ (reference sequence). After removal of 5 bases from V and 8 bases from J, the junction contained 11 bases not matched to a gene. CDR3 sequence (DNA): TGTGCCAGCAGCCCGGGACAGGGGTTAGAAGGCGGCTACACCTTC. Protein sequence: CASSPGQGLEGGYTF.

The chain combines TRBV5-6 with TRBJ1-2; weak D call: TRBD1 (5 bases). V shed 4 bases and J shed 0 bases, with 7 bases lying between them. CDR1 and CDR2 from the germline V gene are SGHDT and YYEEEE. CDR3 length equals 13 residues. The CDR3 coding sequence is TGTGCCAGCAGCCCGACAGCTAACTATGGCTACACCTTC. Protein product: CASSPTANYGYTF.

The chain combines TRBV7-2 with TRBJ1-5; D unclear. V dropped 1 base and J dropped 5 bases, with 12 bases sitting between them. Germline V lookup: CDR1 SGHTA, CDR2 FQGNSA. CDR3 length equals 15 residues. The CDR3 loop reads CASSLGRQLHQPQHF. The CDR3 nucleotides are TGTGCCAGCAGCTTAGGGCGGCAACTACATCAGCCCCAGCATTTT.

V and J are TRBV2 and TRBJ2-7; the D is unclear. CDR3 length equals 15 residues. Trimming pared 2 bases from V and 0 bases from J, leaving 11 bases between. Germline V CDR1 and CDR2: SNHLY, FYNNEI. CDR3 nucleotides: TGTGCCAGCAGTGAATCATGGAGTTTCTCCTACGAGCAGTACTTC. This codes for CASSESWSFSYEQYF. The full variable domain, in which reference TRBV2 and TRBJ2-7 provide the parts outside the CDR3, is EPEVTQTPSHQVTQMGQEVILRCVPISNHLYFYWYRQILGQKVEFLVSFYNNEISEKSEIFDDQFSVERPDGSNFTLKIRSTKLEDSAMYFCASSESWSFSYEQYFGPGTRLTVT.

This clone was counted only a few times. The chain couples TRBV5-8 to TRBJ2-1, with D maybe TRBD1 (6 bases). The CDR3 has 15 amino acids. Germline CDR1 and CDR2: SGHTS and YDEGEE. V was shortened by 4 bases and J by 2 bases, with 13 bases between the two germline ends. CDR3 DNA sequence: TGTGCCAGCAGCCTGAGGGGGATGGCCTACAATGAGCAGTTCTTC. Protein sequence: CASSLRGMAYNEQFF.

On this clone: Other nucleotide sequences in the sample specify the same CDR3. CDR3 amino acids: CASSRGADYGYTF. DNA for the CDR3: TGTGCCAGCAGCAGGGGGGCGGACTATGGCTACACCTTC. V and J are TRBV6-5 and TRBJ1-2; TRBD1 agrees at 7 bases. With V trimmed by 6 bases and J by 3 bases, 4 bases remained unmatched. The CDR3 is 13 residues long. Looked up from germline, CDR1 is MNHEY and CDR2 is SVGAGI.

The CDR3 protein is CASSAQGGVARNTGELFF. CDR3 nucleotides: TGTGCCAGCAGTGCCCAGGGAGGGGTGGCGAGGAACACCGGGGAGCTGTTTTTT. The V and J genes are TRBV2 and TRBJ2-2, with 7 positions matching TRBD2. The CDR3 spans 18 residues. The germline gives CDR1 SNHLY, CDR2 FYNNEI. Unmatched junction bases numbered 12, after V lost 4 bases and J lost 1 base.

The chain has TRBV5-6 and TRBJ2-1, with TRBD2 matching 13 bases. CDR1 is SGHDT, CDR2 YYEEEE, per germline. J was trimmed by 6 bases and V by 4 bases; bases with no gene match: 4. This CDR3 spans 15 amino acids. As DNA, the CDR3 is TGTGCCAGCAGCCTGGGACTAGCGGGGTCCAATGAGCAGTTCTTC. Its protein is CASSLGLAGSNEQFF.

V gene TRBV10-3 combines with J gene TRBJ1-1; D possibly corresponds to TRBD1 (6 bases). Trimming took 8 bases from V and 0 from J, leaving 16 bases between them. The CDR3 is 15 residues long. Germline values: CDR1 ENHRY, CDR2 SYGVKD. CDR3: CAIVREGQLNTEAFF. Here the CDR3 DNA reads TGTGCCATCGTACGGGAAGGACAGCTGAACACTGAAGCTTTCTTT.

This chain uses TRBV7-8 with TRBJ2-5, with a tentative D call TRBD2 (6 bases). With 0 bases removed from V and 4 bases from J, the gap between germline ends came to 6 bases. Per germline, CDR1 SGHVS and CDR2 FQNEAQ. CDR3 length: 13 residues. The CDR3 reads CASSLAGGETQYF. DNA for the CDR3: TGTGCCAGCAGCTTAGCGGGAGGAGAGACCCAGTACTTC.

This clone came up once. V gene TRBV11-3 combines with J gene TRBJ2-2, with D possibly TRBD1 on 5 matching bases. Deletions cut 5 bases from V and 4 bases from J, with 11 bases between. Germline CDR1 is SGHNT and CDR2 is YENEEA. The length of the CDR3 is 14 residues. The CDR3 DNA follows: TGTGCCAGCAGCCCCCAGGGTTCCACCGGGGAGCTGTTTTTT. Translation gives CASSPQGSTGELFF.

The V gene is TRBV10-3, the J gene TRBJ2-1; a possible D gene is TRBD1 (6 bases). Germline V gives CDR1 ENHRY, CDR2 SYGVKD. Trimming stripped 3 bases from V and 5 bases from J, with 14 bases between. This CDR3 has 15 residues. In nucleotides, the CDR3 is TGTGCCATCAGTGAAAACAGGGCAGTCAACAATGAGCAGTTCTTC. Its protein product is CAISENRAVNNEQFF.

The chain uses TRBV27 and TRBJ2-7; 7 bases are shared with TRBD1. This CDR3 spans 15 amino acids. After removal of 0 bases from V and 0 bases from J, the junction contained 2 bases not matched to a gene. Germline V gene data show CDR1 as MNHEY and CDR2 as SMNVEV (reference sequence). The CDR3 nucleotides are TGTGCCAGCAGTTTATCCTGGGACAGCTCCTACGAGCAGTACTTC. The encoded protein is CASSLSWDSSYEQYF.